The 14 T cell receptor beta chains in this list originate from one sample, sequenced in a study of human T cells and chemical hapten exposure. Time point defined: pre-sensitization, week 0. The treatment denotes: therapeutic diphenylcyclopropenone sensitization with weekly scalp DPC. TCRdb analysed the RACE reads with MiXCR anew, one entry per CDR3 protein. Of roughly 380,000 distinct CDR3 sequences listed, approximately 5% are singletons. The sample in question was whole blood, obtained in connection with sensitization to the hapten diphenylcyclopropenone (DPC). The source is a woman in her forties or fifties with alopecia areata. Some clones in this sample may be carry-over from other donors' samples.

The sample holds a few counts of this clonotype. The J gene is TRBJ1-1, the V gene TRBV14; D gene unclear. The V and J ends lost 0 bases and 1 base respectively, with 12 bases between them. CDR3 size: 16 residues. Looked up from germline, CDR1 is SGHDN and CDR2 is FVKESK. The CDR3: CASSQDVGPSNTEAFF. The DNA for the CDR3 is TGTGCCAGCAGCCAAGATGTTGGCCCCTCGAACACTGAAGCTTTCTTT.

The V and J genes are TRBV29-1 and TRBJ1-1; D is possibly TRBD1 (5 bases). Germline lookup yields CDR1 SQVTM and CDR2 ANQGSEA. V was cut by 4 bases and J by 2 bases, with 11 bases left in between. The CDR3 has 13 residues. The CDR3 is CSVAGGDNTEAFF. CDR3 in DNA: TGCAGCGTTGCGGGGGGGGACAACACTGAAGCTTTCTTT.

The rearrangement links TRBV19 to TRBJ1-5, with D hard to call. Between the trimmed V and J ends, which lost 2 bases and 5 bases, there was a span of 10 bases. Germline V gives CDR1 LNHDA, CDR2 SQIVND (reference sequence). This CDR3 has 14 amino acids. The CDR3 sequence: CASSIRGLHQPQHF. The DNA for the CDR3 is TGTGCCAGTAGTATACGAGGGTTGCATCAGCCCCAGCATTTT.

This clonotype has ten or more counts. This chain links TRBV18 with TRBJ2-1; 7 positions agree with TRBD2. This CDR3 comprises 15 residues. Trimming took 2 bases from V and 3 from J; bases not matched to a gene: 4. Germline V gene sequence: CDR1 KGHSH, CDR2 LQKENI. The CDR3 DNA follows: TGTGCCAGCTCACCAAGGACTAGATACTACAATGAGCAGTTCTTC. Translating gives CASSPRTRYYNEQFF.

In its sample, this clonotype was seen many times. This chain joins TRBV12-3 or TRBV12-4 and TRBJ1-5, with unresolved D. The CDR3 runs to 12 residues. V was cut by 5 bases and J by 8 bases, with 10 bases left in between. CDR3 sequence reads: CASSTYTEPQHF. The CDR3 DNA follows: TGTGCCAGCAGTACCTACACAGAGCCCCAGCATTTT.

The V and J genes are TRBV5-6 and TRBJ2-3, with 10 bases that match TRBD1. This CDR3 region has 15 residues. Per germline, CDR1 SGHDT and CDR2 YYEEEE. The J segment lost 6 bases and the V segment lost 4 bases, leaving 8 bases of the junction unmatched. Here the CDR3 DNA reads TGTGCCAGCAGCGGGATGACAGGGGGCTCGGATACGCAGTATTTT. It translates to CASSGMTGGSDTQYF.

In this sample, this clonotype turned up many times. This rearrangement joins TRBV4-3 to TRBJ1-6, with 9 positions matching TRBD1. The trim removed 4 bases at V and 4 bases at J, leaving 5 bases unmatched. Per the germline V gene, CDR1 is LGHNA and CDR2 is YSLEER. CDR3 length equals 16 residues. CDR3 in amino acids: CASSLSGTGYNSPLHF. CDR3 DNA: TGCGCCAGCAGCCTTTCCGGGACAGGGTATAATTCACCCCTCCACTTT.

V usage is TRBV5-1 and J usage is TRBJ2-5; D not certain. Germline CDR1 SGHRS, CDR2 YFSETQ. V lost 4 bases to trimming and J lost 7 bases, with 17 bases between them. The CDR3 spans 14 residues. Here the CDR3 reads CASSQKGQIGTQYF. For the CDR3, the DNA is TGCGCCAGCAGCCAAAAAGGCCAGATCGGGACCCAGTACTTC. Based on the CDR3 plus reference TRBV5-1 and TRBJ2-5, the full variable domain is KAGVTQTPRYLIKTRGQQVTLSCSPISGHRSVSWYQQTPGQGLQFLFEYFSETQRNKGNFPGRFSGRQFSNSRSEMNVSTLELGDSALYLCASSQKGQIGTQYFGPGTRLLVL.

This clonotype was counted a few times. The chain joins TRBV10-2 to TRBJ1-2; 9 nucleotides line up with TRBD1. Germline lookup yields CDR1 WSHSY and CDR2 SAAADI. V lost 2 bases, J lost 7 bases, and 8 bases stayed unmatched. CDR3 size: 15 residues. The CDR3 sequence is CASSEAGTGWIGYTF. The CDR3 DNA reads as TGCGCCAGCAGTGAGGCCGGGACAGGGTGGATTGGCTACACCTTC.

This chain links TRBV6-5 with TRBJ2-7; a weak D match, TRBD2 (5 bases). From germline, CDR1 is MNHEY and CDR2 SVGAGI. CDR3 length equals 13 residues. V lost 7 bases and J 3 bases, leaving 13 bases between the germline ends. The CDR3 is CASTSGLNYEQYF. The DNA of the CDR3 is TGTGCCAGCACTTCTGGACTTAACTACGAGCAGTACTTC.

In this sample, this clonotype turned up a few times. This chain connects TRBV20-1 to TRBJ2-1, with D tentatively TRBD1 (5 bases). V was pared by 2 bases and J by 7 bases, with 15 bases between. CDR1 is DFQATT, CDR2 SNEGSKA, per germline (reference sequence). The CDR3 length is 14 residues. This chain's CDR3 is CSARRGAGANEQFF. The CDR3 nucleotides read TGCAGTGCTAGACGTGGGGCAGGTGCTAATGAGCAGTTCTTC.

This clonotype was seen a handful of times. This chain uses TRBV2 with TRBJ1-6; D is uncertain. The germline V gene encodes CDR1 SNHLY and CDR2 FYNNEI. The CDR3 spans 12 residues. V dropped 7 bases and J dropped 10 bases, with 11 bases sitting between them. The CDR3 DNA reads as TGTGCCAGCATGATGGTAGGGTCACCCCTCCACTTT. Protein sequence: CASMMVGSPLHF.

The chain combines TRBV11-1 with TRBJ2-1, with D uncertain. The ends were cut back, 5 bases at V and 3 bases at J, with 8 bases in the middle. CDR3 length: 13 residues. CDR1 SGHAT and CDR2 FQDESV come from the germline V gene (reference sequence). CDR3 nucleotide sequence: TGTGCCAGCAGCCTGCCCCTCTACAATGAGCAGTTCTTC. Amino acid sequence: CASSLPLYNEQFF.

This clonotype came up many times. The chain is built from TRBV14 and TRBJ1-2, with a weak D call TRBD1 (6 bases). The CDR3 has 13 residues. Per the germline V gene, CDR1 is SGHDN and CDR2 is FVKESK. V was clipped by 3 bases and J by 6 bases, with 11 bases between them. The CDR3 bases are TGTGCCAGCAGCCAGAACAGGGTAGATGGCTACACCTTC. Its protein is CASSQNRVDGYTF.